Following are 21 T cell receptor beta chains from one sample sequenced in a study of long-term antiretroviral therapy in people with HIV. Samples were assayed with immunoSEQ v3.0 at survey level. Some clones are missing from TCRdb's copy, which holds only in-frame ones; the method was immunoSEQ multiplex PCR. This sample has 13,000 to 15,000 clones; 75% to 85% occur once, and the top ten carry just over 7%. The specimen comprised unsorted PBMCs, sampled 0.4 years after starting antiretroviral therapy. The source is a man aged 30-40 years with HIV.

This clone appeared a single time. J is TRBJ1-6 and V is TRBV25-1, with D hard to call. CDR1 is MGHDK and CDR2 is SYGVNS in the germline V gene. V was shortened by 0 bases and J by 8 bases, with 8 bases between the two germline ends. The CDR3 contains 14 residues. In DNA, the CDR3 is TGTGCCAGCAGTGAATATCTCGGGGATTCACCCCTCCACTTT. Translation: CASSEYLGDSPLHF.

The chain couples TRBV5-6 to TRBJ2-7; 9 nucleotides match TRBD1. The CDR3 contains 15 residues. Trimming removed 3 bases from V and 2 bases from J; junction bases left unmatched: 6. Germline CDR1 and CDR2: SGHDT and YYEEEE. CDR3: CASSSEDRGPYEQYF. CDR3 DNA sequence: TGTGCCAGCAGCTCCGAGGACAGGGGACCCTACGAGCAGTACTTC.

The chain uses TRBV6-4 and TRBJ2-7, with D possibly being TRBD2 (6 bases). This CDR3 has 14 residues. The germline CDR1 and CDR2 sequences are MRHNA and SNTAGT. V lost 6 bases to trimming and J lost 6 bases, with 18 bases between them. CDR3 nucleotide sequence: TGTGCCAGCAGGTGGAGGGTTTTTTTCTTCGAGCAGTACTTC. Its translation: CASRWRVFFFEQYF.

The chain is built from TRBV2 and TRBJ2-7, with a weak D call TRBD2 (6 bases). There are 14 residues in the CDR3. The V end was cut by 8 bases, the J end by 2 bases, with 16 bases between. CDR1 SNHLY and CDR2 FYNNEI come from the germline V gene. This CDR3 is CASGRSTTAYEQYF. The CDR3 nucleotides read TGTGCCAGCGGGAGGTCGACTACCGCCTACGAGCAGTACTTC. Filled out from reference TRBV2 and TRBJ2-7, the complete variable domain reads EPEVTQTPSHQVTQMGQEVILRCVPISNHLYFYWYRQILGQKVEFLVSFYNNEISEKSEIFDDQFSVERPDGSNFTLKIRSTKLEDSAMYFCASGRSTTAYEQYFGPGTRLTVT.

The V and J genes are TRBV18 and TRBJ1-5, with 8 bases identical to TRBD1. CDR3 length: 16 amino acids. V shed 3 bases and J 3 bases; nucleotides not matched to a gene: 7. Germline V gene sequence: CDR1 KGHSH, CDR2 LQKENI. The CDR3: CASSPGTGSSNQPQHF. The CDR3 nucleotides read TGTGCCAGCTCACCTGGGACAGGCAGCTCCAATCAGCCCCAGCATTTT.

This sequence joins TRBV5-3 and TRBJ1-2; TRBD1 matches at 7 bases. TRBV5-3 is given ORF status, its function remaining uncertain. CDR3 length equals 11 residues. With V trimmed by 4 bases and J by 8 bases, 2 bases remained unmatched. This CDR3 is CARSMTGGYTF. In DNA, the CDR3 is TGTGCCAGAAGCATGACAGGGGGCTACACCTTC.

The genes are TRBV27 and TRBJ2-3; tentatively, D is TRBD2 (7 bases). Trimming stripped 8 bases from V and 2 bases from J, with 17 bases between. This CDR3 is 15 amino acids long. CDR1 and CDR2 from the germline V gene are MNHEY and SMNVEV (reference sequence). As DNA, the CDR3 is TGTGCCAGCCGGATTTGGGGGGGCGACACAGATACGCAGTATTTT. It codes for CASRIWGGDTDTQYF.

The rearrangement links TRBV18 to TRBJ1-3, with TRBD1 as a possible D gene (6 bases). Trimming took off 4 bases at V and 1 base at J, with 17 bases between the two ends. Per the germline V gene, CDR1 is KGHSH and CDR2 is LQKENI. CDR3 length: 17 residues. The CDR3 loop is CASSLYQGPDSGNTIYF. CDR3 sequence (DNA): TGTGCCAGCTCACTTTATCAGGGGCCCGATTCTGGAAACACCATATATTTT.

The J gene is TRBJ2-7, the V gene TRBV4-3; D might be TRBD2 (5 bases). CDR3 length equals 14 residues. With 4 bases removed from V and 3 bases from J, the gap between germline ends came to 13 bases. Germline V gives CDR1 LGHNA, CDR2 YSLEER. The CDR3 DNA reads as TGCGCCAGCAGCCGAGCCCCTGAGGGCTACGAGCAGTACTTC. Translating it yields CASSRAPEGYEQYF.

This clone was counted a single time. V and J are TRBV29-1 and TRBJ1-1; tentatively, D is TRBD1 (6 bases). The ends were cut back, 6 bases at V and 1 base at J, with 12 bases in the middle. The CDR3 contains 13 residues. From germline, CDR1 is SQVTM and CDR2 ANQGSEA. Here the CDR3 DNA reads TGCAGCGTAGTCGGACAGCCGAACACTGAAGCTTTCTTT. It is translated as CSVVGQPNTEAFF.

The chain couples TRBV28 to TRBJ2-1; TRBD2 agrees at 10 bases. The CDR3 sequence is 16 residues long. Losses at the gene ends were 2 bases for V and 4 bases for J; bases not matched to a gene: 5. In germline, CDR1 is MDHEN, CDR2 SYDVKM. CDR3 DNA: TGTGCCAGCAGTTTAGGACTAGCGGTGACATACAATGAGCAGTTCTTC. Translating gives CASSLGLAVTYNEQFF.

The rearrangement joins TRBV6-6 to TRBJ2-5; D remains unclear. Trimming took 0 bases from V and 5 from J, leaving 13 bases between them. The CDR3 consists of 15 residues. Germline V gives CDR1 MNHNY, CDR2 SVGAGI (reference sequence). CDR3 DNA sequence: TGTGCCAGCAGTTACTCGAATGAGGTGGGGGAGACCCAGTACTTC. Its translation: CASSYSNEVGETQYF.

V gene TRBV28 combines with J gene TRBJ2-1; TRBD1 matches 7 bases. The CDR3 totals 16 residues. The germline V gene has CDR1 MDHEN and CDR2 SYDVKM. The trim removed 6 bases at V and 1 base at J, leaving 9 bases unmatched. The CDR3 DNA reads TGTGCCAGCAGCAGAATACAGGGGTCTTCCTACAATGAGCAGTTCTTC. It translates to CASSRIQGSSYNEQFF.

The V gene is TRBV4-3, the J gene TRBJ1-2, with 7 bases identical to TRBD1. This CDR3 comprises 16 residues. Germline lookup yields CDR1 LGHNA and CDR2 YSLEER. Trimming at V came to 0 bases and at J to 4 bases, leaving 8 bases not matched to a gene. CDR3 nucleotide sequence: TGCGCCAGCAGCCAAGACCCCGGGACAGAGATCTATGGCTACACCTTC. Protein: CASSQDPGTEIYGYTF.

CDR3 bases: TGCAGCGTTGCCCCAGCGGGGGCGGGCGAGCAGTACTTC. Amino acid sequence: CSVAPAGAGEQYF. The chain employs TRBV29-1 and TRBJ2-7; 8 nucleotides agree with TRBD2. The trim removed 4 bases at V and 6 bases at J, leaving 8 bases unmatched. This CDR3 is built from 13 residues. Germline CDR1 SQVTM, CDR2 ANQGSEA.

This clone appeared once. This sequence joins TRBV7-9 and TRBJ2-1, with a weak D call TRBD1 (7 bases). The V gene lost 5 bases and the J gene lost 16 bases, with 27 bases spanning the gap. CDR1 is SEHNR, CDR2 FQNEAQ, per germline (reference sequence). The CDR3 sequence is 15 residues long. CDR3 residues: CASSPGDSVKGLRFF. In DNA, the CDR3 is TGTGCCAGCAGCCCGGGGGACAGCGTGAAGGGCCTAAGATTCTTC.

The V call is TRBV25-1, the J call TRBJ2-2, with TRBD2 matching over 11 bases. Trimming took 9 bases from V and 8 from J; bases not matched to a gene: 8. The germline gives CDR1 MGHDK, CDR2 SYGVNS. The CDR3 is made up of 14 amino acids. The CDR3 loop reads CASQLLAGGGELFF. For the CDR3, the DNA is TGTGCCAGTCAGTTGCTAGCGGGAGGTGGGGAGCTGTTTTTT. Based on the CDR3 plus reference TRBV25-1 and TRBJ2-2, the full variable domain is EADIYQTPRYLVIGTGKKITLECSQTMGHDKMYWYQQDPGMELHLIHYSYGVNSTEKGDLSSESTVSRIRTEHFPLTLESARPSHTSQYLCASQLLAGGGELFFGEGSRLTVL.

The chain is built from TRBV6-6 and TRBJ1-5; tentative D call: TRBD1 (5 bases). The CDR3 has 15 residues. Trimming left V 7 bases short and J 0 bases short, with 13 bases between. From germline, CDR1 is MNHNY and CDR2 SVGAGI (reference sequence). The CDR3 here is CASNQRGISNQPQHF. CDR3 sequence (DNA): TGTGCCAGCAACCAAAGGGGCATTAGCAATCAGCCCCAGCATTTT.

This clone has only one observation. This rearrangement joins TRBV5-1 to TRBJ2-3, with D possibly TRBD1 on 5 matching bases. This CDR3 has 14 amino acids. Germline loops: CDR1 SGHRS, CDR2 YFSETQ. The V gene lost 8 bases and the J gene lost 4 bases, with 17 bases spanning the gap. CDR3: CASRRGPDADTQYF. CDR3 sequence (DNA): TGCGCCAGTCGAAGGGGTCCTGACGCAGATACGCAGTATTTT.

This clone has more than one count but fewer than ten. The V call is TRBV28, the J call TRBJ2-1; D remains unclear. The length of the CDR3 is 13 residues. V lost 2 bases, J lost 6 bases, and 8 bases lay in between. Germline CDR1 reads MDHEN; CDR2 reads SYDVKM. In DNA, the CDR3 is TGTGCCAGCAGTTTACAGCAAAGCAATGAGCAGTTCTTC. It translates to CASSLQQSNEQFF.

The V call is TRBV7-6, the J call TRBJ2-1; the D is unclear. With 2 bases removed from V and 0 bases from J, the gap between germline ends came to 17 bases. The CDR3 has 18 residues. Germline-derived CDR1 and CDR2 are SGHVS and FNYEAQ. CDR3 sequence (DNA): TGTGCCAGCAGCTTAATGTCGTCGACATGGAGCTCCTACAATGAGCAGTTCTTC. Translated, it gives CASSLMSSTWSSYNEQFF.